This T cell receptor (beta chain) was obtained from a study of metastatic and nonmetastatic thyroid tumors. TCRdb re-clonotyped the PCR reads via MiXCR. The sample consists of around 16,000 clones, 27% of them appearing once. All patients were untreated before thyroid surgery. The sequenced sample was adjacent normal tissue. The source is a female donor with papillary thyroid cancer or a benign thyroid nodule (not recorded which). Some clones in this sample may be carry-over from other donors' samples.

CDR3 nucleotides: TGTGCCAGCAGCCAAACAGGGGGCGCCGGCTATGGCTACACCTTC. Translated: CASSQTGGAGYGYTF. The V gene is TRBV28, the J gene TRBJ1-2; 9 positions agree with TRBD1. J was trimmed by 4 bases and V by 6 bases; bases with no gene match: 9. Germline values: CDR1 MDHEN, CDR2 SYDVKM. The CDR3 length is 15 residues.